This T cell receptor beta chain was retrieved from a study of blood T cell repertoires in COVID-19. Individuals drawn from 24 US areas were roughly 18 to 95 years old. Clinical history reported by participants formed the basis on which cohorts were assigned. Sequenced by immunoSEQ multiplex PCR; TCRdb stores in-frame clones only, minus some. This table has a few hundred thousand clones, roughly 90% appearing once. This CDR3 comprises 17 residues. Germline V gene lookup returns CDR1 LNHDA and CDR2 SQIVND (reference sequence). V shed 5 bases, J shed 8 bases, and the junction held 13 bases outside the gene matches.

The sequenced sample consisted of PBMCs or T cells enriched from blood (not recorded which). J is TRBJ1-4 and V is TRBV19, with 11 bases identical to TRBD1. The receptor's source is a woman between 18 and 29 years old with acute COVID-19. The CDR3 DNA reads TGTGCCAGTAGTTACCCCGGGACAGGGGGGTCGGAGGAAAAACTGTTTTTT. Its translation: CASSYPGTGGSEEKLFF.